This entry features one T cell receptor (beta chain) sequence. Its antigen is as yet unknown. The CDR3 is 14 amino acids. The V and J ends lost 3 bases and 0 bases respectively, with 9 bases between them. Germline CDR1 and CDR2: GTSNPN and SVGIG (reference sequence). Libraries were prepared by immunoSEQ multiplex PCR; TCRdb keeps only in-frame clonotypes and omits some of them. The data show 35,000 to 45,000 clones, around 94% seen once. The data were taken from a study of T cell clonotyping in hematopoietic cell transplantation. Study results and limitations: CD4 and CD8 repertoire contributions could not be separated without sorting. Higher Inverse Simpson Index values in graft donor and pretransplant recipient predicted broader posttransplant TCR diversity.

The chain uses TRBV30 and TRBJ2-1; a possible D gene is TRBD2 (5 bases). This sequence originates from a woman aged 45-59 years in good health. Some clones in this sample may be carry-over from other donors' samples. Sequenced sample: peripheral blood mononuclear cells. CDR3 sequence reads: CAWRRASSYNEQFF. The CDR3 nucleotides read TGTGCCTGGAGGCGGGCTAGCTCCTACAATGAGCAGTTCTTC.